The 11 T cell receptor beta chains below were found in one sample sequenced in a study of pediatric ulcerative colitis. Only in-frame clones appear in the TCRdb table, and some are missing; sequencing was by immunoSEQ multiplex PCR. The table lists under 6,000 clones, about nine tenths of them singletons. Sequencing was done on a sample of blood. The origin of the receptors is a boy aged 5-17 years with mild ulcerative colitis.

This chain uses TRBV29-1 with TRBJ2-5; D ambiguous. The ends were cut back, 3 bases at V and 3 bases at J, with 14 bases in the middle. Germline CDR1 and CDR2: SQVTM and ANQGSEA. The CDR3 runs to 14 residues. The CDR3 coding sequence is TGCAGCGTTGACTCTCCCTTTTCCGAAGAGACCCAGTACTTC. Its translation: CSVDSPFSEETQYF.

V gene TRBV6-5 combines with J gene TRBJ2-2; 12 bases line up with TRBD2. Germline lookup yields CDR1 MNHEY and CDR2 SVGAGI. Trimming at V came to 6 bases and at J to 6 bases, leaving 5 bases not matched to a gene. The CDR3 totals 15 residues. The CDR3 DNA reads TGTGCCAGCAGCCGACTAGCGGGAGTCTCCGGGGAGCTGTTTTTT. It is translated as CASSRLAGVSGELFF.

This CDR3 is CASSGDRGLRLFF. The CDR3 coding sequence is TGTGCCAGCAGTGGGGACAGGGGTCTGAGACTGTTTTTT. The chain combines TRBV25-1 with TRBJ1-4; 10 nucleotides agree with TRBD1. Looked up from germline, CDR1 is MGHDK and CDR2 is SYGVNS. Trimming at V came to 4 bases and at J to 13 bases, leaving 6 bases not matched to a gene. The CDR3 spans 13 residues.

The chain carries TRBV6-1 and TRBJ1-3; D may be TRBD1 (6 bases). The germline V gene encodes CDR1 MNHNS and CDR2 SASEGT. The germline V and J ends were trimmed by 2 bases and 6 bases, with 14 bases remaining between them. The CDR3 loop spans 15 amino acids. CDR3 residues: CASSEYETGPNTIYF. The CDR3 coding sequence is TGTGCCAGCAGTGAATACGAGACAGGACCAAACACCATATATTTT.

The J gene is TRBJ1-1, the V gene TRBV7-2; D not resolved. The CDR3 totals 12 residues. The ends were cut back, 2 bases at V and 11 bases at J, with 12 bases in the middle. Germline V gene sequence: CDR1 SGHTA, CDR2 FQGNSA. As DNA, the CDR3 is TGTGCCAGCAGCTTATACGGGGATAGGGCTTTCTTT. Amino acid sequence: CASSLYGDRAFF.

This clone was picked up one time. The CDR3 loop is CSVLLLTYNEQFF. DNA for the CDR3: TGCAGCGTGCTTCTGTTAACCTACAATGAGCAGTTCTTC. This chain connects TRBV29-1 to TRBJ2-1; D is undetermined. Germline V gene lookup returns CDR1 SQVTM and CDR2 ANQGSEA. This CDR3 region has 13 residues. Trimming removed 6 bases at V and 2 bases at J, with 11 bases between.

The chain couples TRBV28 to TRBJ1-5; 8 nucleotides agree with TRBD1. V lost 8 bases and J lost 1; bases outside the gene matches: 13. The CDR3 sequence is 17 residues long. Germline V gene lookup returns CDR1 MDHEN and CDR2 SYDVKM. The CDR3 DNA reads TGTGCCAGCGGAAGACCGGGACAGGAGCCGAGCAATCAGCCCCAGCATTTT. This gives the protein CASGRPGQEPSNQPQHF.

The chain carries TRBV9 and TRBJ1-2; a possible D gene is TRBD1 (6 bases). Trimming removed 4 bases from V and 5 bases from J, with 18 bases in between. The CDR3 loop spans 15 amino acids. The germline V gene has CDR1 SGDLS and CDR2 YYNGEE. The CDR3 region has the DNA TGTGCCAGCAGCCCCCCCTGGGGGCAAGGGTATGGCTACACCTTC. It codes for CASSPPWGQGYGYTF.

This chain uses TRBV7-6 with TRBJ2-3; 14 nucleotides match TRBD2. The CDR3 sequence is 16 residues long. CDR1 and CDR2 from the germline V gene are SGHVS and FNYEAQ. Trimming took 2 bases from V and 4 from J; bases not matched to a gene: 2. The CDR3 here is CASSLRLAGGSDTQYF. The CDR3 DNA reads TGTGCCAGCAGCTTAAGACTAGCGGGAGGGTCAGATACGCAGTATTTT.

This clone showed up just a few times. The CDR3 here is CASRPPDRAVEKLFF. For the CDR3, the DNA is TGTGCCAGCAGACCACCGGACAGGGCGGTTGAAAAACTGTTTTTT. The rearrangement joins TRBV28 to TRBJ1-4, with 8 nucleotides matching TRBD1. Germline V lookup: CDR1 MDHEN, CDR2 SYDVKM. Germline trimming cut 6 bases from V and 7 bases from J; bases unmatched to any gene: 10. The CDR3 length is 15 residues.

The chain is built from TRBV2 and TRBJ2-6; D gene uncertain. The germline V gene encodes CDR1 SNHLY and CDR2 FYNNEI. Trimming shortened V by 8 bases and J by 4 bases, and 15 bases separated the two germline ends. The CDR3 contains 15 residues. The CDR3 is CASGMNLGGANVLTF. CDR3 nucleotides: TGTGCCAGCGGGATGAACCTGGGGGGGGCCAACGTCCTGACTTTC. Combining the CDR3 with reference TRBV2 and TRBJ2-6 gives the whole variable domain EPEVTQTPSHQVTQMGQEVILRCVPISNHLYFYWYRQILGQKVEFLVSFYNNEISEKSEIFDDQFSVERPDGSNFTLKIRSTKLEDSAMYFCASGMNLGGANVLTFGAGSRLTVL.